The present TCR beta chain was sequenced within a study of shared clonotypes between healthy human individuals. Trimming took 8 bases from V and 5 from J; bases not matched to a gene: 6. CDR3 length: 14 amino acids. The germline CDR1 and CDR2 sequences are LNHDA and SQIVND (reference sequence). The sample holds one count of this clone. The table came from immunoSEQ multiplex PCR; TCRdb's copy has only in-frame clones and leaves some out. The sample has a few million clones; approximately 94% are singletons. The rearrangement joins TRBV19 to TRBJ1-6; 7 positions agree with TRBD1. The receptor comes from a man between 18 and 35 years old in good health. Sequencing was carried out using naive CD4+ T cells sorted from blood. Subset defined: CD45RA+ positively selected. CDR3 sequence (DNA): TGTGCCAGTTCCGGGACAGCCGATAATTCACCCCTCCACTTT. Its translation: CASSGTADNSPLHF.